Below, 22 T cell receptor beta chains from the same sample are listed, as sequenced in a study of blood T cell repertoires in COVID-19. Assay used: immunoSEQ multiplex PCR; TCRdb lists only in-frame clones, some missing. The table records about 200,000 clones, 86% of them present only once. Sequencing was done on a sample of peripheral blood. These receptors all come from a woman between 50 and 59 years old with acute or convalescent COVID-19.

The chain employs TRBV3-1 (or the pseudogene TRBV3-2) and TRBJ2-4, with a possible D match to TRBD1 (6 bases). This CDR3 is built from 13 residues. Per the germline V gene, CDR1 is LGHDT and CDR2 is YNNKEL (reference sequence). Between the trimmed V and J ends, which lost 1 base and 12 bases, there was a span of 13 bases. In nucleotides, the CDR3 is TGTGCCAGCAGCCAAGGGGGGCGAAAATATCAGTACTTC. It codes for CASSQGGRKYQYF.

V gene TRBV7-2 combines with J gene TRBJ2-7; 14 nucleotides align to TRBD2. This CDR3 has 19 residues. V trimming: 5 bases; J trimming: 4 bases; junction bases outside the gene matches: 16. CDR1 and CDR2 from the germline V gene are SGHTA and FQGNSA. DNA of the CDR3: TGTGCCAGCAGCCTGAGACTAGCGGGAGGGCCCTCAGCCGAATACGAGCAGTACTTC. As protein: CASSLRLAGGPSAEYEQYF.

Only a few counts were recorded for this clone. The CDR3 protein is CATSWAGEVLTF. CDR3 DNA: TGTGCCACCAGCTGGGCAGGGGAAGTCCTGACTTTC. The rearrangement uses TRBV15 and TRBJ2-6; tentatively, D is TRBD1 (6 bases). The CDR3 has 12 amino acids. The germline V and J ends were trimmed by 5 bases and 13 bases, with 12 bases remaining between them. Looked up from germline, CDR1 is LNHNV and CDR2 is YYDKDF (reference sequence). Supplemented by reference TRBV15 and TRBJ2-6, the full variable domain reads DAMVIQNPRYQVTQFGKPVTLSCSQTLNHNVMYWYQQKSSQAPKLLFHYYDKDFNNEADTPDNFQSRRPNTSFCFLDIRSPGLGDTAMYLCATSWAGEVLTFGAGSRLTVL.

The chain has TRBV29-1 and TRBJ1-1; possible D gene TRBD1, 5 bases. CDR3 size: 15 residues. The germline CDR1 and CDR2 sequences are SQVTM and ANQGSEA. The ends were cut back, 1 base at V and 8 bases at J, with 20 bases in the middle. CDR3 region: CSVEGLGGHFREAFF. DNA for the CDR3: TGCAGCGTTGAAGGGCTCGGCGGACACTTTCGGGAAGCTTTCTTT.

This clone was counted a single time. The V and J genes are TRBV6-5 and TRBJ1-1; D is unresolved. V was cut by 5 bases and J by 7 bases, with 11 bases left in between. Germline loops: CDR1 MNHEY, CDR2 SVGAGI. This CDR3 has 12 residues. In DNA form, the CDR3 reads TGTGCCAGCAGTCGGAGTTCGGGTGAAGCTTTCTTT. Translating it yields CASSRSSGEAFF.

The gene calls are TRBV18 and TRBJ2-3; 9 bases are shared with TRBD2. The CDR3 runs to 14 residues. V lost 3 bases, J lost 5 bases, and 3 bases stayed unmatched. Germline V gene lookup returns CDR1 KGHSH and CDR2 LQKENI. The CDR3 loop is CASSPSGRIDTQYF. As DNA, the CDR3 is TGTGCCAGCTCACCGAGCGGGAGGATAGATACGCAGTATTTT.

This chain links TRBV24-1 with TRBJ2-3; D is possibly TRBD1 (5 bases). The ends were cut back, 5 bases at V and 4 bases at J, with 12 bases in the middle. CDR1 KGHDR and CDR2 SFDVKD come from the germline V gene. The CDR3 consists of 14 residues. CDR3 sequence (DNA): TGTGCCACCAGTGGGAACAGGTTCCCAGATACGCAGTATTTT. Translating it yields CATSGNRFPDTQYF.

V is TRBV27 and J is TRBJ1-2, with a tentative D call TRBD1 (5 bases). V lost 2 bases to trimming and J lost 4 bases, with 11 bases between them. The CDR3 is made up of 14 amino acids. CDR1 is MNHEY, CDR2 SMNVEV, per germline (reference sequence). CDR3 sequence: CASSLRGTGYGYTF. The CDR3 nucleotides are TGTGCCAGCAGTTTACGCGGGACCGGCTATGGCTACACCTTC.

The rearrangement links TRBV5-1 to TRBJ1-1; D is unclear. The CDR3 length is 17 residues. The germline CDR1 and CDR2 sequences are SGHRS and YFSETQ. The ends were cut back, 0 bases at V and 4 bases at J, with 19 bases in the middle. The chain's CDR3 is CASSLAGPFAGSTEAFF. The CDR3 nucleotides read TGCGCCAGCAGCTTGGCCGGACCGTTTGCCGGGAGCACTGAAGCTTTCTTT.

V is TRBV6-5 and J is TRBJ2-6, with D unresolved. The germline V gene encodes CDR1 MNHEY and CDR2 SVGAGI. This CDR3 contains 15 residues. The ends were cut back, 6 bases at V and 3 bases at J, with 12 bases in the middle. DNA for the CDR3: TGTGCCAGCAGCGGCAGGATGGTTGGGGCCAACGTCCTGACTTTC. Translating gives CASSGRMVGANVLTF.

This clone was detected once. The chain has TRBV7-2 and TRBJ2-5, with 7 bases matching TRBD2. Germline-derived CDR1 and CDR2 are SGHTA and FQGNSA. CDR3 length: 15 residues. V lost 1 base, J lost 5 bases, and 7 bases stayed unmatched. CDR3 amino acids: CASSLGGGNRETQYF. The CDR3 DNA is TGTGCCAGCAGCTTAGGGGGGGGGAACAGGGAGACCCAGTACTTC.

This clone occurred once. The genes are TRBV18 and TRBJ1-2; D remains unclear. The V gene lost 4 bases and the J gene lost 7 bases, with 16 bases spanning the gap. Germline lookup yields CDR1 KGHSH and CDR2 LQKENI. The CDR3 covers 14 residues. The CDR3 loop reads CASSQTKGRGGYTF. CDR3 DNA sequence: TGTGCCAGCTCACAAACCAAAGGCCGGGGTGGCTACACCTTC.

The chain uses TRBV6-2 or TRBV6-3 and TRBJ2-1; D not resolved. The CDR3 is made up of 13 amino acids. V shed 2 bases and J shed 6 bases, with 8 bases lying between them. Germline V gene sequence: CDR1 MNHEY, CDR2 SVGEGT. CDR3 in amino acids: CASSYRYVNEQFF. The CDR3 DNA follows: TGTGCCAGCAGTTACCGGTACGTCAATGAGCAGTTCTTC.

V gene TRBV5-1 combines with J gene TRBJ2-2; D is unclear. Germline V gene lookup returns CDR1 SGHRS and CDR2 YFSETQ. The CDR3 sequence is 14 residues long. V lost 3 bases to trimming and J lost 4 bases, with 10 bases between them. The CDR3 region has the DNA TGCGCCAGCAGCTCCGGGTTTAGCACCGGGGAGCTGTTTTTT. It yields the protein CASSSGFSTGELFF.

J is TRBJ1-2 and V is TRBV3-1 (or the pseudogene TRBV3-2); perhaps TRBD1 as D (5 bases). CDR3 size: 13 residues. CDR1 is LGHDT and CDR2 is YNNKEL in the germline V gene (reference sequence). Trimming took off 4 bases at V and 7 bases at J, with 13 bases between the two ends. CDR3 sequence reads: CASSLRLGGGYTF. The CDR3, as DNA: TGTGCCAGCAGCCTACGACTCGGGGGTGGCTACACCTTC.

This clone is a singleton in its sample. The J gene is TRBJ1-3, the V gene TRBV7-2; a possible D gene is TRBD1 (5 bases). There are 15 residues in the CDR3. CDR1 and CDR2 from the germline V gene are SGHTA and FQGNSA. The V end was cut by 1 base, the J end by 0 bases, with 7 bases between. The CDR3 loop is CASSLGQGSGNTIYF. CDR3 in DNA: TGTGCCAGCAGCTTAGGGCAGGGCTCTGGAAACACCATATATTTT.

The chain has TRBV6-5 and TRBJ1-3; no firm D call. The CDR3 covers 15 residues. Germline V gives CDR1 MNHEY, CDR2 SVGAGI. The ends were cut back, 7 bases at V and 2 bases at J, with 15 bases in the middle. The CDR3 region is CASNPKPWPGNTIYF. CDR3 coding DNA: TGTGCCAGCAATCCAAAACCTTGGCCTGGAAACACCATATATTTT.

Here the CDR3 reads CASSDWRNTEAFF. The CDR3 DNA reads as TGTGCCAGCAGTGATTGGAGGAACACTGAAGCTTTCTTT. V is TRBV6-1 and J is TRBJ1-1; no firm D call. Germline V CDR1 and CDR2: MNHNS, SASEGT. The ends were cut back, 3 bases at V and 1 base at J, with 6 bases in the middle. The CDR3 spans 13 residues.

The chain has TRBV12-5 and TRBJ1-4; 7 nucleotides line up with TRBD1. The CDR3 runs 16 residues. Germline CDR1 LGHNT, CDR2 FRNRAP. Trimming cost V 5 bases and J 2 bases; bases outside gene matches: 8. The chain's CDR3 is CASGGDRQVTNEKLFF. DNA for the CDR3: TGTGCTAGTGGTGGGGACAGACAAGTGACTAATGAAAAACTGTTTTTT.

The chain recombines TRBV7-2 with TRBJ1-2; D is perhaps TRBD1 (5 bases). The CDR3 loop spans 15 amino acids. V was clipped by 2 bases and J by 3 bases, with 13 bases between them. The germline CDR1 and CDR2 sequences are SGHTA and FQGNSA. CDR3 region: CASSLRVRDYYGYTF. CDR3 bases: TGTGCCAGCAGCTTAAGAGTCAGGGATTACTATGGCTACACCTTC.

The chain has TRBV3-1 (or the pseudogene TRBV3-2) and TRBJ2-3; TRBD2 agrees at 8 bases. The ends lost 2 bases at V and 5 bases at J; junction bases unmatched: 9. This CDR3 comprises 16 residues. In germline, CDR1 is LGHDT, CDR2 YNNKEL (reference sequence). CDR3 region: CASSQSGGALQDTQYF. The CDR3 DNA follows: TGTGCCAGCAGCCAATCCGGGGGGGCCCTGCAAGATACGCAGTATTTT.

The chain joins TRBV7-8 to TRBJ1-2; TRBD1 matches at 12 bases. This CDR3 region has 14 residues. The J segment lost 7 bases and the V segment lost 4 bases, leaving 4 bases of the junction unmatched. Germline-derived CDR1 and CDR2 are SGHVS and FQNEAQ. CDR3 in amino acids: CASSSGQGAFGYTF. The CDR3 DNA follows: TGTGCCAGCAGCTCGGGACAGGGGGCTTTTGGCTACACCTTC.